This TCR beta chain was captured by sequencing in a study of T cell clonotyping in hematopoietic cell transplantation. Indicated time point: recipient sample about 28 days before transplant, after cytoreduction. The protocol was immunoSEQ multiplex PCR, while the TCRdb copy is restricted to in-frame clones and leaves out a portion. This table has 25,000 to 35,000 clones, more than 85% appearing once. The J segment lost 5 bases and the V segment lost 7 bases, leaving 3 bases of the junction unmatched. The CDR3 extends over 11 amino acids. Germline values: CDR1 SQVTM, CDR2 ANQGSEA. This sequence joins TRBV29-1 and TRBJ2-7; the match to TRBD2 covers 9 bases. This clonotype was obtained from a man in his fifties or sixties with acute myeloid leukemia. Some clones in this sample may be carry-over from other donors' samples. This specimen was peripheral blood mononuclear cells, taken before stem cell transplant. This chain's CDR3 is CSAAGGDEQYF. The CDR3 region has the DNA TGCAGCGCCGCGGGGGGGGACGAGCAGTACTTC.